Following are 10 T cell receptor beta chains from one sample sequenced in a study of blood T cell repertoires in COVID-19. Sequencing used immunoSEQ multiplex PCR; TCRdb keeps in-frame clones, though not all of them. The sample yields about 200,000 clones, 80% seen once. Material for sequencing was PBMCs or T cells enriched from blood (not recorded which). Receptor source: a woman in her forties with acute COVID-19.

V gene TRBV10-3 combines with J gene TRBJ2-7; 11 bases are a match to TRBD2. The germline CDR1 and CDR2 sequences are ENHRY and SYGVKD. Trimming took 5 bases from V and 2 from J; bases not matched to a gene: 8. CDR3 length equals 16 residues. The chain's CDR3 is CAISSGTSGGPYEQYF. CDR3 DNA sequence: TGTGCCATCAGTTCGGGAACTAGCGGGGGACCCTACGAGCAGTACTTC.

The chain uses TRBV6-5 and TRBJ1-2; 8 bases map to TRBD1. The CDR3 is made up of 14 amino acids. The V and J ends lost 6 bases and 3 bases, in that order; junction bases with no gene match: 6. Germline V lookup: CDR1 MNHEY, CDR2 SVGAGI. CDR3 sequence (DNA): TGTGCCAGCAGGGACAGGGATGGAGACTATGGCTACACCTTC. Residues: CASRDRDGDYGYTF.

This clone was seen a few times. The genes are TRBV7-2 and TRBJ1-2, with 10 bases that match TRBD1. V shed 5 bases, J shed 5 bases, and the junction held 8 bases outside the gene matches. The CDR3 has 15 amino acids. Germline V lookup: CDR1 SGHTA, CDR2 FQGNSA. The CDR3: CASSGTGVSRYGYTF. The CDR3 nucleotides read TGTGCCAGCAGCGGGACAGGGGTTAGTAGGTATGGCTACACCTTC.

The V call is TRBV19, the J call TRBJ2-7, with 8 bases that match TRBD1. This CDR3 is built from 15 residues. J lost 0 bases, V lost 5 bases, and 6 bases had no gene match. CDR1 is LNHDA and CDR2 is SQIVND in the germline V gene (reference sequence). CDR3 coding DNA: TGTGCCAGTAGTCGGGGACAGGAGAGCTCCTACGAGCAGTACTTC. Protein product: CASSRGQESSYEQYF.

This sequence joins TRBV6-6 and TRBJ1-5, with D tentatively TRBD1 (5 bases). The CDR3 length is 14 residues. Between the trimmed V and J ends, which lost 7 bases and 9 bases, there was a span of 19 bases. In germline, CDR1 is MNHNY, CDR2 SVGAGI (reference sequence). This CDR3 reads CASIITLGPGPQHF. In nucleotides, the CDR3 is TGTGCCAGCATTATAACCCTGGGGCCGGGGCCCCAGCATTTT.

This clone ranks as medium-sized. This CDR3 is CASSDTGVPNYGYTF. As DNA, the CDR3 is TGTGCCAGCAGTGATACAGGGGTCCCAAACTATGGCTACACCTTC. The chain links TRBV2 to TRBJ1-2, with TRBD1 identical over 7 bases. V was pared by 3 bases and J by 2 bases, with 6 bases of the junction left unmatched. This CDR3 comprises 15 residues. Per the germline V gene, CDR1 is SNHLY and CDR2 is FYNNEI.

This rearrangement joins TRBV7-8 to TRBJ2-1; D possibly corresponds to TRBD2 (6 bases). The V gene's germline CDR1 is SGHVS and CDR2 FQNEAQ. V shed 1 base and J shed 4 bases, with 14 bases lying between them. This CDR3 contains 16 residues. In DNA, the CDR3 is TGTGCCAGCAGCTTAGATGTTCCTAGCGATTACAATGAGCAGTTCTTC. This encodes CASSLDVPSDYNEQFF. Together with reference TRBV7-8 and TRBJ2-1, the CDR3 gives the full variable domain: GAGVSQSPRYKVAKRGQDVALRCDPISGHVSLFWYQQALGQGPEFLTYFQNEAQLDKSGLPSDRFFAERPEGSVSTLKIQRTQQEDSAVYLCASSLDVPSDYNEQFFGPGTRLTVL.

The V call is TRBV14, the J call TRBJ2-2; D may be TRBD2 (6 bases). V lost 4 bases, J lost 5 bases, and 14 bases lay in between. The CDR3 has 15 residues. Germline V CDR1 and CDR2: SGHDN, FVKESK. The CDR3 nucleotides read TGTGCCAGCAGCCCCAGACACCGGGGGACCGGGGAGCTGTTTTTT. This sequence encodes CASSPRHRGTGELFF. Drawing the rest from reference TRBV14 and TRBJ2-2, the complete variable domain is EAGVTQFPSHSVIEKGQTVTLRCDPISGHDNLYWYRRVMGKEIKFLLHFVKESKQDESGMPNNRFLAERTGGTYSTLKVQPAELEDSGVYFCASSPRHRGTGELFFGEGSRLTVL.

This chain joins TRBV28 and TRBJ2-1; D is ambiguous. V dropped 5 bases and J dropped 8 bases, with 7 bases sitting between them. Germline V gene sequence: CDR1 MDHEN, CDR2 SYDVKM. The CDR3 is 11 residues long. CDR3 sequence (DNA): TGTGCCAGCAGTCTAAAGTATGAGCAGTTCTTC. Amino acids: CASSLKYEQFF. The full variable domain, in which reference TRBV28 and TRBJ2-1 provide the parts outside the CDR3, is DVKVTQSSRYLVKRTGEKVFLECVQDMDHENMFWYRQDPGLGLRLIYFSYDVKMKEKGDIPEGYSVSREKKERFSLILESASTNQTSMYLCASSLKYEQFFGPGTRLTVL.

This clone was seen a handful of times. The chain carries TRBV7-9 and TRBJ2-3; 10 bases match TRBD2. CDR1 and CDR2 from the germline V gene are SEHNR and FQNEAQ (reference sequence). The CDR3 has 16 residues. V trimming: 6 bases; J trimming: 1 base; junction bases outside the gene matches: 7. CDR3 sequence (DNA): TGTGCCAGCAGGAGAGCGGGAGGGATGGGCACAGATACGCAGTATTTT. This codes for CASRRAGGMGTDTQYF.